The 13 T cell receptor beta chains presented below share a single source sample, sequenced in a study of blood T cell repertoires in COVID-19. Produced via immunoSEQ multiplex PCR; TCRdb's table is partial and in-frame only. The data contain about 200,000 clones, about 85% of them singletons. The sample taken for sequencing was PBMCs or T cells enriched from blood (not recorded which). These receptors were obtained from a woman in her 30s who had recovered from COVID-19.

V and J are TRBV13 and TRBJ1-1, with D unclear. Germline V gene data show CDR1 as PRHDT and CDR2 as FYEKMQ (reference sequence). V gave up 5 bases and J gave up 8 bases, with 12 bases separating them. The CDR3 runs 12 residues. The CDR3 DNA reads as TGTGCCAGCAGCCTGAGCGGGTACGAAGCTTTCTTT. This codes for CASSLSGYEAFF.

The chain is built from TRBV7-2 and TRBJ1-2; 7 bases fit TRBD1. The CDR3 has 13 amino acids. CDR1 is SGHTA, CDR2 FQGNSA, per germline. V lost 3 bases to trimming and J lost 8 bases; unmatched junction nucleotides: 6. CDR3 coding DNA: TGTGCCAGCAGCTTCAGGGGGACAGAGGGCTACACCTTC. Its translation: CASSFRGTEGYTF.

The chain carries TRBV10-3 and TRBJ1-3, with 7 bases matching TRBD1. CDR1 is ENHRY and CDR2 is SYGVKD in the germline V gene. V dropped 11 bases and J dropped 0; count of bases not matched to a gene: 10. This CDR3 has 15 amino acids. For the CDR3, the DNA is TGTGCCGTGCCCCGGGACAGATACTCTGGAAACACCATATATTTT. This encodes CAVPRDRYSGNTIYF.

The chain is built from TRBV4-2 and TRBJ1-2; TRBD1 might be the D (5 bases). V was shortened by 4 bases and J by 4 bases, with 16 bases between the two germline ends. The CDR3 sequence is 15 residues long. Germline V CDR1 and CDR2: LGHNA, YNFKEQ. The CDR3 region has the DNA TGTGCCAGCAGCCCCCAACGGCAGGGAACCTATGGCTACACCTTC. Protein sequence: CASSPQRQGTYGYTF.

V usage is TRBV7-9 and J usage is TRBJ1-1; 7 bases line up with TRBD1. The J segment lost 0 bases and the V segment lost 4 bases, leaving 17 bases of the junction unmatched. The CDR3 is 19 amino acids. The germline V gene has CDR1 SEHNR and CDR2 FQNEAQ (reference sequence). CDR3 residues: CASSSRVPGQKPMNTEAFF. Here the CDR3 DNA reads TGTGCCAGCAGCTCCCGCGTACCGGGACAGAAGCCCATGAACACTGAAGCTTTCTTT.

V is TRBV25-1 and J is TRBJ2-2, with a weak D call TRBD1 (5 bases). Trimming pared 9 bases from V and 0 bases from J, leaving 17 bases between. Germline CDR1 is MGHDK and CDR2 is SYGVNS. The CDR3 has 16 amino acids. In nucleotides, the CDR3 is TGTGCCAGGAACGTAAGTAGGACACCGAACACCGGGGAGCTGTTTTTT. Protein: CARNVSRTPNTGELFF.

The chain carries TRBV30 and TRBJ1-2; 7 bases line up with TRBD1. The CDR3 contains 14 residues. Germline values: CDR1 GTSNPN, CDR2 SVGIG (reference sequence). The ends lost 5 bases at V and 3 bases at J; junction bases unmatched: 9. DNA of the CDR3: TGTGCCTGGGCTCAAGGGGGCATCTACTATGGCTACACCTTC. Translating gives CAWAQGGIYYGYTF.

This sequence joins TRBV12-3 or TRBV12-4 and TRBJ2-3, with D hard to call. V lost 3 bases, J lost 4 bases, and 8 bases lay in between. This CDR3 has 13 residues. The CDR3 coding sequence is TGTGCCAGCAGTTTTGTGAACTCAGATACGCAGTATTTT. Encoded protein: CASSFVNSDTQYF.

This rearrangement joins TRBV11-2 to TRBJ1-6; no clear D gene. CDR3 size: 12 residues. Trimming shortened V by 5 bases and J by 7 bases, and 6 bases separated the two germline ends. Germline loops: CDR1 SGHAT, CDR2 FQNNGV. The CDR3 sequence: CASSPSNSPLHF. For the CDR3, the DNA is TGTGCCAGCAGCCCTTCGAATTCACCCCTCCACTTT.

The V gene is TRBV7-6, the J gene TRBJ1-6; no clear D. CDR3 length: 16 amino acids. V was cut by 0 bases and J by 10 bases, with 16 bases left in between. Germline V lookup: CDR1 SGHVS, CDR2 FNYEAQ. CDR3 bases: TGTGCCAGCAGCTTAGCGGTTGGCAGAACGGGATCACCCCTCCACTTT. This translates into CASSLAVGRTGSPLHF.

The J gene is TRBJ1-2, the V gene TRBV7-9; 8 nucleotides line up with TRBD1. V shed 5 bases and J 2 bases; nucleotides not matched to a gene: 16. CDR1 SEHNR and CDR2 FQNEAQ come from the germline V gene (reference sequence). The CDR3 is 18 residues long. The CDR3 nucleotides are TGTGCCAGCAGCCCCGGACAGGGTCGTAGGTCGCTAAACTATGGCTACACCTTC. Protein: CASSPGQGRRSLNYGYTF. The full variable domain, completed using reference TRBV7-9 and TRBJ1-2, is DTGVSQNPRHKITKRGQNVTFRCDPISEHNRLYWYRQTLGQGPEFLTYFQNEAQLEKSRLLSDRFSAERPKGSFSTLEIQRTEQGDSAMYLCASSPGQGRRSLNYGYTFGSGTRLTVV.

The V gene is TRBV7-9, the J gene TRBJ1-1; possible D gene TRBD1, 6 bases. The CDR3 runs to 15 residues. V dropped 5 bases and J dropped 1 base, with 14 bases sitting between them. Germline CDR1 reads SEHNR; CDR2 reads FQNEAQ (reference sequence). The CDR3, as DNA: TGTGCCAGCAGCAACAAGGACAGTTGGAACACTGAAGCTTTCTTT. It codes for CASSNKDSWNTEAFF. The full variable domain, completed using reference TRBV7-9 and TRBJ1-1, is DTGVSQNPRHKITKRGQNVTFRCDPISEHNRLYWYRQTLGQGPEFLTYFQNEAQLEKSRLLSDRFSAERPKGSFSTLEIQRTEQGDSAMYLCASSNKDSWNTEAFFGQGTRLTVV.

The chain joins TRBV7-3 to TRBJ1-2, with D possibly being TRBD1 (5 bases). V lost 9 bases and J 0 bases, leaving 8 bases between the germline ends. Germline-derived CDR1 and CDR2 are SGHTA and FQGTGA. The length of the CDR3 is 12 residues. The CDR3 sequence is CARMTANYGYTF. As DNA, the CDR3 is TGTGCCAGGATGACAGCTAACTATGGCTACACCTTC.